The next 18 T cell receptor beta chains were all read from a single sample in a study of T cell responses to AZD1222 COVID-19 vaccine. Using immunoSEQ multiplex PCR, the repertoire was profiled, and TCRdb retains in-frame clones only, with some absent. The sample records 150,000 to 200,000 clones, around 90% being singletons. The starting material was peripheral blood, obtained 28 days after the second dose of the MenACWY control vaccine. Every receptor here comes from an adult who received the MenACWY meningococcal vaccine as a control.

V is TRBV14 and J is TRBJ2-1; D gene ambiguous. Trimming took 4 bases from V and 7 from J, leaving 20 bases between them. Germline CDR1 is SGHDN and CDR2 is FVKESK. This CDR3 is 16 amino acids long. CDR3 DNA: TGTGCCAGCAGCCCCGGTGGCCTCCAGGCCGTAAATGAGCAGTTCTTC. It translates to CASSPGGLQAVNEQFF.

The rearrangement uses TRBV5-1 and TRBJ2-5, with D perhaps TRBD1 or TRBD2 (5 bases each). Germline V gene lookup returns CDR1 SGHRS and CDR2 YFSETQ. The CDR3 is 15 amino acids. The V end lost 4 bases, the J end lost 1 base, and 14 bases lay between the germline ends. The CDR3 DNA reads TGCGCCAGCAGCCCTCTGGGACGTAGCCAAGAGACCCAGTACTTC. Its translation: CASSPLGRSQETQYF.

This clone was counted a single time. This rearrangement joins TRBV28 to TRBJ1-2; D remains unclear. Germline assignment: CDR1 MDHEN and CDR2 SYDVKM. Trimming shortened V by 5 bases and J by 6 bases, and 13 bases separated the two germline ends. The CDR3 contains 13 residues. The chain's CDR3 is CASSLPVQHGYTF. CDR3 bases: TGTGCCAGCAGTCTCCCGGTCCAACATGGCTACACCTTC.

As to this clone: The sample has other DNA sequences that encode this CDR3 too. The V and J genes are TRBV7-9 and TRBJ2-3, with TRBD2 identical over 13 bases. CDR3 length equals 16 residues. V gave up 3 bases and J gave up 2 bases; unmatched junction bases: 2. Germline assignment: CDR1 SEHNR and CDR2 FQNEAQ (reference sequence). DNA of the CDR3: TGTGCCAGCAGCTTGACTAGCGGGAGGCCCACAGATACGCAGTATTTT. This encodes CASSLTSGRPTDTQYF.

This chain connects TRBV4-3 to TRBJ1-1; D remains unclear. With 0 bases removed from V and 3 bases from J, the gap between germline ends came to 11 bases. This CDR3 comprises 15 residues. Per germline, CDR1 LGHNA and CDR2 YSLEER. The CDR3 sequence: CASSQELSQDTEAFF. CDR3 sequence (DNA): TGCGCCAGCAGCCAAGAATTAAGTCAGGACACTGAAGCTTTCTTT.

This sequence joins TRBV28 and TRBJ2-7; no firm D call. Germline V lookup: CDR1 MDHEN, CDR2 SYDVKM. V lost 5 bases and J 4 bases, leaving 9 bases between the germline ends. The CDR3 has 12 amino acids. CDR3 sequence (DNA): TGTGCCAGCAGTCTCCTAAAGTACGAGCAGTACTTC. It encodes CASSLLKYEQYF. The full variable domain, in which reference TRBV28 and TRBJ2-7 provide the parts outside the CDR3, is DVKVTQSSRYLVKRTGEKVFLECVQDMDHENMFWYRQDPGLGLRLIYFSYDVKMKEKGDIPEGYSVSREKKERFSLILESASTNQTSMYLCASSLLKYEQYFGPGTRLTVT.

CDR3 DNA sequence: TGTGCCAGCTCGGTGGACATTAATGAAAAACTGTTTTTT. Translated: CASSVDINEKLFF. The chain carries TRBV6-4 and TRBJ1-4, with a possible D match to TRBD1 (5 bases). The germline V and J ends were trimmed by 8 bases and 4 bases, with 11 bases remaining between them. Germline values: CDR1 MRHNA, CDR2 SNTAGT. The CDR3 has 13 amino acids.

The rearrangement joins TRBV3-1 (or the pseudogene TRBV3-2) to TRBJ2-2, with 10 bases that match TRBD1. The length of the CDR3 is 18 residues. Germline lookup yields CDR1 LGHDT and CDR2 YNNKEL (reference sequence). Trimming removed 5 bases from V and 2 bases from J; junction bases left unmatched: 11. The CDR3 DNA reads TGTGCCAGCAGCAGACAGGGGGCGGGGGATTTTAACACCGGGGAGCTGTTTTTT. Residues: CASSRQGAGDFNTGELFF.

This sequence joins TRBV3-1 (or the pseudogene TRBV3-2) and TRBJ1-5, with D perhaps matching TRBD1 (5 bases). The germline V gene encodes CDR1 LGHDT and CDR2 YNNKEL (reference sequence). The ends were cut back, 3 bases at V and 4 bases at J, with 7 bases in the middle. This CDR3 comprises 13 residues. CDR3 coding DNA: TGTGCCAGCAGCCATTGGGGGAATCAGCCCCAGCATTTT. The encoded protein is CASSHWGNQPQHF.

In this sample, this clone turned up once. This rearrangement joins TRBV20-1 to TRBJ2-1; possibly TRBD1 or TRBD2 for D (6 bases each). The CDR3 length is 10 residues. Deletions cut 6 bases from V and 10 bases from J, with 10 bases between. Germline V gene data show CDR1 as DFQATT and CDR2 as SNEGSKA (reference sequence). The chain's CDR3 is CSARGPEQFF. The CDR3, as DNA: TGCAGTGCCCGGGGGCCAGAGCAGTTCTTC.

The chain is built from TRBV4-3 and TRBJ2-3, with D tentatively TRBD2 (6 bases). Germline V lookup: CDR1 LGHNA, CDR2 YSLEER. The CDR3 length is 15 residues. Trimming pared 3 bases from V and 2 bases from J, leaving 12 bases between. The CDR3 spells CASSQGSGTTDTQYF. CDR3 nucleotide sequence: TGCGCCAGCAGCCAGGGTAGCGGTACCACAGATACGCAGTATTTT.

This chain joins TRBV9 and TRBJ2-5, with TRBD2 matching over 9 bases. The germline V gene has CDR1 SGDLS and CDR2 YYNGEE. V was clipped by 0 bases and J by 4 bases; unmatched bases: 4. There are 15 residues in the CDR3. This CDR3 reads CASSVVGGRGETQYF. CDR3 bases: TGTGCCAGCAGCGTAGTGGGCGGGAGGGGAGAGACCCAGTACTTC.

Points on this clone: Other DNA sequences in the sample encode the same CDR3. The V call is TRBV19, the J call TRBJ2-7; no definite D call. The CDR3 spans 13 residues. V gave up 1 base and J gave up 3 bases, with 7 bases separating them. Germline V gives CDR1 LNHDA, CDR2 SQIVND (reference sequence). The CDR3 bases are TGTGCCAGTAGTATAGGGAGAGGCTACGAGCAGTACTTC. It translates to CASSIGRGYEQYF.

V is TRBV14 and J is TRBJ1-2; 7 nucleotides line up with TRBD1. CDR3 length: 13 amino acids. From germline, CDR1 is SGHDN and CDR2 FVKESK. The junction had 2 bases not matched to a gene; V was cut back by 5 bases and J by 2 bases. The CDR3 region has the DNA TGTGCCAGCAGCGAGACAGGGAACTATGGCTACACCTTC. This codes for CASSETGNYGYTF.

The rearrangement uses TRBV4-2 and TRBJ1-4; D uncertain. Germline assignment: CDR1 LGHNA and CDR2 YNFKEQ. The germline V and J ends were trimmed by 4 bases and 2 bases, with 11 bases remaining between them. CDR3 length: 15 residues. The CDR3 DNA reads TGTGCCAGCAGCCGCGCCGGGCAGACTAATGAAAAACTGTTTTTT. Protein sequence: CASSRAGQTNEKLFF.

V gene TRBV24-1 combines with J gene TRBJ1-5; D uncertain. The CDR3 has 14 amino acids. CDR1 and CDR2 (germline): KGHDR, SFDVKD. The V end was cut by 3 bases, the J end by 5 bases, with 10 bases between. CDR3 bases: TGTGCCACCAGTGATACGCAGCCCGATCAGCCCCAGCATTTT. It is translated as CATSDTQPDQPQHF.

The rearrangement links TRBV28 to TRBJ2-1; 7 bases are a match to TRBD2. Germline-derived CDR1 and CDR2 are MDHEN and SYDVKM. Unmatched junction bases numbered 8, after V lost 6 bases and J lost 3 bases. The CDR3 loop spans 15 amino acids. CDR3 amino acids: CASSPMSGNYNEQFF. CDR3 nucleotide sequence: TGTGCCAGCAGCCCCATGAGCGGGAACTACAATGAGCAGTTCTTC.

CDR3 DNA: TGCGCCAGCAGCTTGGTGGGGGGTTCTGGAAACACCATATATTTT. Its protein is CASSLVGGSGNTIYF. V is TRBV5-1 and J is TRBJ1-3; D might be TRBD1 (5 bases). Germline V gene lookup returns CDR1 SGHRS and CDR2 YFSETQ. V lost 0 bases and J lost 1, with 8 bases in between. This CDR3 region has 15 residues.